This TCR beta chain stems from a study of Graves' ophthalmopathy and Graves' hyperthyroidism. Whole-study context: Stable hyperthyroidism meant no progression to ophthalmopathy within 18 months of follow-up. Broader study findings: The authors also found most expanded thyroid clonotypes above 0.001 frequency in blood. Both a 70.59% sensitivity and an approximately 76% specificity characterized the model's predictions of ophthalmopathy progression.

There are many counts of this clonotype. Its matching antigen is unknown. TCR beta CDR3 amplification used RNA transcripts. Second-round multiplex PCR followed a first-round RT-PCR using HTBI primers. Each CDR3 protein gets one entry after TCRdb re-called the multiplex PCR reads with MiXCR. This sample carries more than 1,000,000 distinct CDR3 sequences, 35% to 40% of them seen once, and the ten largest clones take more than 9.5%. Exclusion covered patients with other autoimmune diseases or uncontrolled infections (as well as pregnancy or lactation). CDR3 size: 15 residues. V shed 1 base and J shed 1 base, with 7 bases lying between them. CDR1 and CDR2 (germline): SGHDN, FVKESK.

The receptor was derived from an adult man with Graves' hyperthyroidism. This chain joins TRBV14 and TRBJ2-2; no reliable D call. The specimen sequenced was peripheral blood or thyroid tissue (not recorded which). The CDR3 region has the DNA TGTGCCAGCAGCCAAGGACTGATGAACACCGGGGAGCTGTTTTTT. It is translated as CASSQGLMNTGELFF.